Presented here are 10 T cell receptor beta chains from one specimen sequenced in a study of cytomegalovirus exposure and HLA in healthy donors. The PCR contained 60 Vbeta and 13 Jbeta primers. Profiled with immunoSEQ multiplex PCR; TCRdb holds only in-frame clones, not every one. The sample lists about 110,000 clones; approximately 70% were seen once. The sample taken for sequencing was PBMCs. Receptor source: a man in his thirties or forties in good health and CMV-seropositive.

The genes are TRBV5-1 and TRBJ2-7, with TRBD2 as a possible D gene (5 bases). The CDR3 loop spans 16 amino acids. The germline V gene encodes CDR1 SGHRS and CDR2 YFSETQ. Trimming shortened V by 0 bases and J by 2 bases, and 15 bases separated the two germline ends. CDR3 sequence: CASSLVGDYKPYEQYF. CDR3 sequence (DNA): TGCGCCAGCAGCTTGGTCGGCGACTACAAGCCCTACGAGCAGTACTTC.

This clone was seen a few times. The J gene is TRBJ2-2, the V gene TRBV18, with 9 bases aligning to TRBD1. The CDR3 consists of 15 residues. J lost 3 bases, V lost 6 bases, and 5 bases had no gene match. Germline V gene sequence: CDR1 KGHSH, CDR2 LQKENI. CDR3 in amino acids: CASSPGQGYTGELFF. CDR3 DNA sequence: TGTGCCAGCTCCCCCGGACAGGGGTACACCGGGGAGCTGTTTTTT.

The chain combines TRBV5-1 with TRBJ1-2; D call uncertain. Trimming stripped 2 bases from V and 2 bases from J, with 7 bases between. The CDR3 totals 13 residues. CDR1 SGHRS and CDR2 YFSETQ come from the germline V gene. The CDR3 nucleotides are TGCGCCAGCAGCTTAACAGAGAACTATGGCTACACCTTC. This encodes CASSLTENYGYTF.

This clone occurred once. The chain is built from TRBV28 and TRBJ2-5, with a weak D call TRBD2 (6 bases). The germline gives CDR1 MDHEN, CDR2 SYDVKM. The CDR3 is 12 residues long. The CDR3 protein is CTSSGDPETQYF. The CDR3 DNA reads as TGTACTAGTTCGGGGGATCCCGAGACCCAGTACTTC.

V is TRBV10-3 and J is TRBJ2-1; D is possibly TRBD1 (6 bases). From germline, CDR1 is ENHRY and CDR2 SYGVKD. Trimming stripped 6 bases from V and 4 bases from J, with 19 bases between. The CDR3 sequence is 16 residues long. The CDR3: CAISVDRDIIYNEQFF. As DNA, the CDR3 is TGTGCCATCAGCGTCGACCGGGACATAATTTACAATGAGCAGTTCTTC.

This chain links TRBV19 with TRBJ2-7, with 10 positions matching TRBD1. The germline CDR1 and CDR2 sequences are LNHDA and SQIVND (reference sequence). The CDR3 runs 14 residues. V was pared by 9 bases and J by 3 bases, with 8 bases of the junction left unmatched. As DNA, the CDR3 is TGTGCCAGCCGGGCGGGACAGGGGAACTACGAGCAGTACTTC. Translated, it gives CASRAGQGNYEQYF.

The rearrangement links TRBV27 to TRBJ2-7; 7 bases fit TRBD2. Germline values: CDR1 MNHEY, CDR2 SMNVEV (reference sequence). V gave up 4 bases and J gave up 7 bases; unmatched junction bases: 7. There are 13 residues in the CDR3. The CDR3: CASSWQGGWEQYF. CDR3 bases: TGTGCCAGCAGTTGGCAGGGAGGGTGGGAGCAGTACTTC.

The V call is TRBV28, the J call TRBJ2-2; 8 bases agree with TRBD1. Germline values: CDR1 MDHEN, CDR2 SYDVKM. The CDR3 runs 14 residues. V shed 8 bases and J 3 bases; nucleotides not matched to a gene: 5. This CDR3 is CASLGQGDTGELFF. Written as DNA, the CDR3 is TGTGCCAGCCTTGGACAGGGTGACACCGGGGAGCTGTTTTTT.

In this sample, this clone turned up a few times. The rearrangement joins TRBV25-1 to TRBJ2-5, with D unclear. The CDR3 contains 13 residues. V lost 1 base and J 5 bases, leaving 8 bases between the germline ends. Germline assignment: CDR1 MGHDK and CDR2 SYGVNS. CDR3 sequence reads: CASSEFTQETQYF. The CDR3 DNA follows: TGTGCCAGCAGTGAATTCACGCAGGAGACCCAGTACTTC.

Only a few counts were recorded for this clone. This chain joins TRBV5-1 and TRBJ1-2; 9 nucleotides agree with TRBD1. Trimming took 0 bases from V and 7 from J; bases not matched to a gene: 4. Looked up from germline, CDR1 is SGHRS and CDR2 is YFSETQ. The CDR3 runs 14 residues. This chain's CDR3 is CASSLGTGEGGYTF. For the CDR3, the DNA is TGCGCCAGCAGCTTGGGGACAGGGGAAGGTGGCTACACCTTC.